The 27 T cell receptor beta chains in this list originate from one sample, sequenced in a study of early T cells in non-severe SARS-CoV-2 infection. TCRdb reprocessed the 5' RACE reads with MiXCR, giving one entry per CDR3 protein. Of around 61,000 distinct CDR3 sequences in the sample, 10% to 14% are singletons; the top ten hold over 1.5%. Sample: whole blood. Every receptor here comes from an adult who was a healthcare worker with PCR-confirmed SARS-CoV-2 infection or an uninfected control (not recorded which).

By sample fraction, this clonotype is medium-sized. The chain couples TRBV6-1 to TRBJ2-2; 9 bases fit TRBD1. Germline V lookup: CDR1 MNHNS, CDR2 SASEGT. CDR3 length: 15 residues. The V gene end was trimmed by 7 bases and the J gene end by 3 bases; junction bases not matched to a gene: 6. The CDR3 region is CASNKQGADTGELFF. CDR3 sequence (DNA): TGTGCCAGCAACAAACAGGGGGCTGACACCGGGGAGCTGTTTTTT.

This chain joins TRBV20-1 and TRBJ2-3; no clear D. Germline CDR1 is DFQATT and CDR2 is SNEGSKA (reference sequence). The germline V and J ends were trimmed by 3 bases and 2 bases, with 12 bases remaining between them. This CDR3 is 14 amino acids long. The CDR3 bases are TGCAGTGCTAGTGGGGTCGAATCCACAGATACGCAGTATTTT. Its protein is CSASGVESTDTQYF.

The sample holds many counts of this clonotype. The chain's CDR3 is CASSKGGPNTGELFF. The CDR3, as DNA: TGTGCCAGCAGTAAGGGGGGCCCGAACACCGGGGAGCTGTTTTTT. The V call is TRBV5-5, the J call TRBJ2-2; the D gene could be TRBD1 or TRBD2 (6 bases each). The ends were cut back, 5 bases at V and 0 bases at J, with 11 bases in the middle. The CDR3 loop spans 15 amino acids. Germline assignment: CDR1 SGHKS and CDR2 YYEKEE (reference sequence). Filled out from reference TRBV5-5 and TRBJ2-2, the complete variable domain reads DAGVTQSPTHLIKTRGQQVTLRCSPISGHKSVSWYQQVLGQGPQFIFQYYEKEERGRGNFPDRFSARQFPNYSSELNVNALLLGDSALYLCASSKGGPNTGELFFGEGSRLTVL.

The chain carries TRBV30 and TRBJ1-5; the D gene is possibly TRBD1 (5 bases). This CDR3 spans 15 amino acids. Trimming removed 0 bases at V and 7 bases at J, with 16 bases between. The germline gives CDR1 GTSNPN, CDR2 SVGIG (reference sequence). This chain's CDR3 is CAWSVLGGEGQPQHF. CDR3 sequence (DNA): TGTGCCTGGAGTGTACTTGGAGGGGAGGGCCAGCCCCAGCATTTT.

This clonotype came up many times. DNA for the CDR3: TGCAGCGCCAAAACTGGGTTGGGGCCAGATACGCAGTATTTT. It specifies CSAKTGLGPDTQYF. The chain links TRBV29-1 to TRBJ2-3, with D possibly TRBD1 on 5 matching bases. The CDR3 extends over 14 amino acids. Trimming took off 7 bases at V and 4 bases at J, with 18 bases between the two ends. Germline loops: CDR1 SQVTM, CDR2 ANQGSEA.

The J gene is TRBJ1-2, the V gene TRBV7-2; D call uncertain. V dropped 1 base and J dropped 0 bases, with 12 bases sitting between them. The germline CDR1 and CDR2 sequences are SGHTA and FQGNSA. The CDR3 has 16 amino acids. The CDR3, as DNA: TGTGCCAGCAGCTTAGTCCCAGAACCTTCTAACTATGGCTACACCTTC. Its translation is CASSLVPEPSNYGYTF. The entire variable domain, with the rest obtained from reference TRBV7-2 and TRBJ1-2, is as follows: GAGVSQSPSNKVTEKGKDVELRCDPISGHTALYWYRQSLGQGLEFLIYFQGNSAPDKSGLPSDRFSAERTGGSVSTLTIQRTQQEDSAVYLCASSLVPEPSNYGYTFGSGTRLTVV.

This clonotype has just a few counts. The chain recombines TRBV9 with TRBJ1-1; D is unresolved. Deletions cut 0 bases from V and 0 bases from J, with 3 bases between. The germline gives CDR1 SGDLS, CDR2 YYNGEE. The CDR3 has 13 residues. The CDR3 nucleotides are TGTGCCAGCAGCGTAGATGTGAACACTGAAGCTTTCTTT. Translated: CASSVDVNTEAFF.

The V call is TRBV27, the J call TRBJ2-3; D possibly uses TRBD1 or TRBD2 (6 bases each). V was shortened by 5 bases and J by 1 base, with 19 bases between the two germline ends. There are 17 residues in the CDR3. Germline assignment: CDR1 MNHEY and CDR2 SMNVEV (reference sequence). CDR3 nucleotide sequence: TGTGCCAGCAGTACAGGGCCGAGGGGGGACGGCACAGATACGCAGTATTTT. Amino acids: CASSTGPRGDGTDTQYF.

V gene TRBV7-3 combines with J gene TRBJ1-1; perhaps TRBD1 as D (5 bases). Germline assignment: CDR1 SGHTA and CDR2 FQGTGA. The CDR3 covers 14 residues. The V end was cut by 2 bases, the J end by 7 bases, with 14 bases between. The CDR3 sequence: CASSLREDTREAFF. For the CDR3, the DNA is TGTGCCAGCAGCTTACGGGAGGACACGCGTGAAGCTTTCTTT. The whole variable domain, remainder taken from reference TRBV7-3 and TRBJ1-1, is GAGVSQTPSNKVTEKGKYVELRCDPISGHTALYWYRQSLGQGPEFLIYFQGTGAADDSGLPNDRFFAVRPEGSVSTLKIQRTERGDSAVYLCASSLREDTREAFFGQGTRLTVV.

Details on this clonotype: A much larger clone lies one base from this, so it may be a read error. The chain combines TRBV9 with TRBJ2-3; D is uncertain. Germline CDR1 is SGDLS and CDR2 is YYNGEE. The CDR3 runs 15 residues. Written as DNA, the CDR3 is TGTGCCAGCAGCTCTAGTAGTTCCCGCACAGATATGCAGTATTTT. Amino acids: CASSSSSSRTDMQYF.

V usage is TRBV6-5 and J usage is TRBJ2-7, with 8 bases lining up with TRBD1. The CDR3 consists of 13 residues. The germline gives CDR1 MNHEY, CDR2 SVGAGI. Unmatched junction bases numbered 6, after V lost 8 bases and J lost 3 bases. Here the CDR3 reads CASSGTGDYEQYF. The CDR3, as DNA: TGTGCCAGCTCGGGGACAGGAGACTACGAGCAGTACTTC.

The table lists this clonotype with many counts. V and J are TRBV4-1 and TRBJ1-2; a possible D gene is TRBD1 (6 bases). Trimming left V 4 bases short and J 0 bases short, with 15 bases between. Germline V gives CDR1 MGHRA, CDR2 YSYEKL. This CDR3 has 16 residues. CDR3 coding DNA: TGCGCCAGCAGCCCCCTACAGGGACGAGCTAACTATGGCTACACCTTC. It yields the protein CASSPLQGRANYGYTF.

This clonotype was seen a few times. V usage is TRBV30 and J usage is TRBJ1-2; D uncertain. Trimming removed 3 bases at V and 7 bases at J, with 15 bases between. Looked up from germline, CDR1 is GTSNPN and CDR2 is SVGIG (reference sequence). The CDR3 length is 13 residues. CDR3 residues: CAWSRANFGGYTF. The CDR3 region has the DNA TGTGCCTGGAGCCGCGCCAATTTTGGTGGCTACACCTTC.

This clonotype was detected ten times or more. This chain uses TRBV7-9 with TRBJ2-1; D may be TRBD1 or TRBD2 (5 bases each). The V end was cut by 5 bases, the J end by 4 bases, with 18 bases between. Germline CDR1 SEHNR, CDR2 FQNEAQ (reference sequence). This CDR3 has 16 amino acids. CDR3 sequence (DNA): TGTGCCAGCAGCCACGGTGAGGGGAAACTGTACAATGAGCAGTTCTTC. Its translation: CASSHGEGKLYNEQFF. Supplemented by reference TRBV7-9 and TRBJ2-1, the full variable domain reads DTGVSQNPRHKITKRGQNVTFRCDPISEHNRLYWYRQTLGQGPEFLTYFQNEAQLEKSRLLSDRFSAERPKGSFSTLEIQRTEQGDSAMYLCASSHGEGKLYNEQFFGPGTRLTVL.

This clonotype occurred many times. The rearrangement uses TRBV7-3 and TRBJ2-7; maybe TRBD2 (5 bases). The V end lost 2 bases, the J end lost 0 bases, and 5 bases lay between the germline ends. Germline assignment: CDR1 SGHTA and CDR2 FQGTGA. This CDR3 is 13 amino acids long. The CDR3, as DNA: TGTGCCAGCAGCTTAGACTACTCCTACGAGCAGTACTTC. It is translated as CASSLDYSYEQYF.

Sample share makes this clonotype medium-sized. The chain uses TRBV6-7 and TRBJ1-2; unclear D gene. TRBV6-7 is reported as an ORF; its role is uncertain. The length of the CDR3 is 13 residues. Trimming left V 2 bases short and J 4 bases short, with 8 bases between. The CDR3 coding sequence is TGTGCCAGCAGTTACCCTTCATCCTATGGCTACACCTTC. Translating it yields CASSYPSSYGYTF.

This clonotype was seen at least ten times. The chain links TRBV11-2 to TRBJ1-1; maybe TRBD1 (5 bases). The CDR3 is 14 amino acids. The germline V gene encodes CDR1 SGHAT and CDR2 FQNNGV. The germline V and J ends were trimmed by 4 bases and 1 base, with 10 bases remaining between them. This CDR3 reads CASSSLRGNTEAFF. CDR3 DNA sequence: TGTGCCAGCAGCTCCCTAAGGGGGAACACTGAAGCTTTCTTT.

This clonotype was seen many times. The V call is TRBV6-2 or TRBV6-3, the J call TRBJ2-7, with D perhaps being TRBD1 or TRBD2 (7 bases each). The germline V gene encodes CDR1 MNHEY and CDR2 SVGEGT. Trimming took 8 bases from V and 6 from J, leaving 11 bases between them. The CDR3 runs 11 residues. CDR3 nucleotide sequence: TGTGCCAGCGACAGGGAGGGCGAGCAGTACTTC. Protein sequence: CASDREGEQYF.

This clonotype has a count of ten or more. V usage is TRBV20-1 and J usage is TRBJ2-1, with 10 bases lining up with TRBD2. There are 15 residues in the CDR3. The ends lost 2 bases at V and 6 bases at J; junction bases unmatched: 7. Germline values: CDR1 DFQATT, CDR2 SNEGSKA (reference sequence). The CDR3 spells CSARPGSGGANEQFF. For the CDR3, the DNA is TGCAGTGCTAGACCAGGAAGCGGGGGGGCCAATGAGCAGTTCTTC.

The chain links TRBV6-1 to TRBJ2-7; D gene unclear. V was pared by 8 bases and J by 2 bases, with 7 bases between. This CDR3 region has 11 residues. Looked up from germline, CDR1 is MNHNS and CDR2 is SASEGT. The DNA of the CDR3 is TGTGCCAGCGGCAGTACCTACGAGCAGTACTTC. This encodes CASGSTYEQYF.

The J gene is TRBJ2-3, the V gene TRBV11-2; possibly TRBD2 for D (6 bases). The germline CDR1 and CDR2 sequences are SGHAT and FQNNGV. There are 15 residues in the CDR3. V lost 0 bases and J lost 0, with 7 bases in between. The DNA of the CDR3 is TGTGCCAGCAGCTTAGAGCGGGGAAGCACAGATACGCAGTATTTT. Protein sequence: CASSLERGSTDTQYF.

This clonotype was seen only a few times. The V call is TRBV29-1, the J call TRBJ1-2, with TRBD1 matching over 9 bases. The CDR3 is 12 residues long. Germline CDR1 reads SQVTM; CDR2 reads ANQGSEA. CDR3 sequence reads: CSTRDRAYGYTF. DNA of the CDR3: TGCAGTACCCGGGACAGGGCCTATGGCTACACCTTC. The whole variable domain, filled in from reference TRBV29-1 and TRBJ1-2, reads SAVISQKPSRDICQRGTSLTIQCQVDSQVTMMFWYRQQPGQSLTLIATANQGSEATYESGFVIDKFPISRPNLTFSTLTVSNMSPEDSSIYLCSTRDRAYGYTFGSGTRLTVV.

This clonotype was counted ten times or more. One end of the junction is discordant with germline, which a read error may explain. The CDR3 DNA is TGTGCCAGCAGCCAATGGGCAGGCCTAACAGCCACAGCGCGGCATTCAGCCCTCCACTTT. As protein: CASSQWAGLTATARHSALHF. V usage is TRBV3-1 and J usage is TRBJ1-6; D unresolved. Germline V gene lookup returns CDR1 LGHDT and CDR2 YNNKEL (reference sequence). The CDR3 runs to 20 residues.

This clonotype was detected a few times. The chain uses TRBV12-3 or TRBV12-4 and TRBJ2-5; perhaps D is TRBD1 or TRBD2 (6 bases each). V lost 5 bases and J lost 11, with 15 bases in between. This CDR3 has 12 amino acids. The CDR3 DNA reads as TGTGCCAGCAGTCCCAGGTGGGGGGCACAGTACTTC. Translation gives CASSPRWGAQYF.

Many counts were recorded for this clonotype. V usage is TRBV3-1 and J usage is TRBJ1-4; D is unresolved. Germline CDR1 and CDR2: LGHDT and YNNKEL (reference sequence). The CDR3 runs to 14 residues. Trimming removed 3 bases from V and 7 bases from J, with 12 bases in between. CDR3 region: CASSQRVVTEKLFF. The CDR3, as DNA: TGTGCCAGCAGCCAGAGAGTGGTCACTGAAAAACTGTTTTTT.

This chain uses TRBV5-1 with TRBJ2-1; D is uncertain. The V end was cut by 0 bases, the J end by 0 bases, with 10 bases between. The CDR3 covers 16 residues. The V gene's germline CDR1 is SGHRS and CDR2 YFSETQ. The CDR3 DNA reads TGCGCCAGCAGCTTGGAAAGGCTCCGCTCCTACAATGAGCAGTTCTTC. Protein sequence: CASSLERLRSYNEQFF.

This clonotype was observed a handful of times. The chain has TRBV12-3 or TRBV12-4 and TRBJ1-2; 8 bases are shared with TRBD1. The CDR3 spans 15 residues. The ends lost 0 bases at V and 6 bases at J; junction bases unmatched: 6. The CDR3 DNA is TGTGCCAGCAGTTTAGCCCGGGACAGGTTGAATGGCTACACCTTC. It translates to CASSLARDRLNGYTF.